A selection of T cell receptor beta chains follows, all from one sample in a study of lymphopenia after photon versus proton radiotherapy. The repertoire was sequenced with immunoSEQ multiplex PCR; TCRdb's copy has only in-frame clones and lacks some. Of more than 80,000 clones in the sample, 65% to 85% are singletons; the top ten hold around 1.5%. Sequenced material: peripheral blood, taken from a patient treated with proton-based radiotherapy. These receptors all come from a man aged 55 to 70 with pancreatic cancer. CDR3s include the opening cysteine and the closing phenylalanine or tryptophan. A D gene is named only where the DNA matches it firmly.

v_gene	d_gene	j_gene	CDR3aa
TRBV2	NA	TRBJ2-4	CASSESGGAKNIQYF
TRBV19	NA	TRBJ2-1	CASRTTSRSYNEQFF
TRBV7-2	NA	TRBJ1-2	CASLPGGGNYGYTF
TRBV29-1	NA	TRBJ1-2	CSTTTGNYGYTF
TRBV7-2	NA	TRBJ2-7	CASSLGTSSRYEQYF
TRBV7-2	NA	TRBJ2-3	CASSLYTDTQYF
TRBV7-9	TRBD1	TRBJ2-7	CASSRGDRSSYEQYF
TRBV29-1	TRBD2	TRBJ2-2	CSASGAGVTGELFF
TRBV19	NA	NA	CASSTPQSYEQYF
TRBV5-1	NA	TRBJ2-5	CASSLGYEAQETQYF
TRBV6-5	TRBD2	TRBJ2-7	CASSYVGTSGYEQYF
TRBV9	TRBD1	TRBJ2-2	CASSPTGANTGELFF
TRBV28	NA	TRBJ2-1	CASIKGSVSYNEQFF
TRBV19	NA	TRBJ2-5	CASSIGIHRETQYF
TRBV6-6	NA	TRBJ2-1	CASSYQGGAQFF
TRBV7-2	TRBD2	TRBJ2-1	CASKPGGEGLLTYNEQFF
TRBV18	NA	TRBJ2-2	CASSPWGRETGELFF
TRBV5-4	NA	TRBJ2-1	CASSLSTSRSLGEQFF
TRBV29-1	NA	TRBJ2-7	CSVEGSSYEQYF
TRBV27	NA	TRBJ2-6	CASSTGNQGAGANVLTF
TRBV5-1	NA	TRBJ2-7	CASSQAPEQGRRYGQYF
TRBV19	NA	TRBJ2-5	CASSPMGSGKETQYF